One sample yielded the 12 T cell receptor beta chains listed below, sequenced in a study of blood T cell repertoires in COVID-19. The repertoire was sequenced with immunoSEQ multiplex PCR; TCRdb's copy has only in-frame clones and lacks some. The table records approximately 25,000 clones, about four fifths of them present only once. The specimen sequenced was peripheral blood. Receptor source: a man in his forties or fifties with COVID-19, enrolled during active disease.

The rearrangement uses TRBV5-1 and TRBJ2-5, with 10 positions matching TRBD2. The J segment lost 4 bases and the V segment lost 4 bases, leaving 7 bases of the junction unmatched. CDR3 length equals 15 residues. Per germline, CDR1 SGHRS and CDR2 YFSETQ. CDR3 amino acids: CASSEEAGGRETQYF. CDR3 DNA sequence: TGCGCCAGCAGCGAAGAAGCGGGGGGGCGAGAGACCCAGTACTTC.

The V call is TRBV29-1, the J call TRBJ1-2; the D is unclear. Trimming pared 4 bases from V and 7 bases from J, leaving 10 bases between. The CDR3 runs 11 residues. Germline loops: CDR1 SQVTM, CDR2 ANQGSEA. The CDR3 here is CSVGGVTGYTF. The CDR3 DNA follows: TGCAGCGTTGGAGGAGTTACTGGCTACACCTTC.

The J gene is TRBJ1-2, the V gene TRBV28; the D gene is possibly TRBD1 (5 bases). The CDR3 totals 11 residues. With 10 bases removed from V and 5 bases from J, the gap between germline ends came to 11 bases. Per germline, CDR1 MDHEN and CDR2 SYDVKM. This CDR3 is CATATVYGYTF. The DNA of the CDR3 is TGTGCCACCGCGACAGTTTATGGCTACACCTTC.

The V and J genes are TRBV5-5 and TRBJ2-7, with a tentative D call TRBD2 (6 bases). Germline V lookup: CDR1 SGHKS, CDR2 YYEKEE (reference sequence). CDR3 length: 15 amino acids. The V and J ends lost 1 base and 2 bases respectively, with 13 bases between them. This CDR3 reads CASSLQVGGPYEQYF. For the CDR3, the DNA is TGTGCCAGCAGCTTGCAGGTGGGAGGACCCTACGAGCAGTACTTC.

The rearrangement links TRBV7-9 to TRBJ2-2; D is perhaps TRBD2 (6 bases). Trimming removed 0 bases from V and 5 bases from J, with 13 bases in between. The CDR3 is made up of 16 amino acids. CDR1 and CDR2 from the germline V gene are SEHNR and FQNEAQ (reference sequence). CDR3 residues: CASSLAVGSRTGELFF. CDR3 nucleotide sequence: TGTGCCAGCAGCTTAGCGGTCGGGAGTCGAACCGGGGAGCTGTTTTTT.

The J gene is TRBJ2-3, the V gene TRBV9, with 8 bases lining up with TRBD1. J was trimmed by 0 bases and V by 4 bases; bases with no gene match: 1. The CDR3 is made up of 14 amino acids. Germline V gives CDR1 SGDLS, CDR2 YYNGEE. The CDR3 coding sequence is TGTGCCAGCAGCCGGACAGGGAGCACAGATACGCAGTATTTT. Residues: CASSRTGSTDTQYF.

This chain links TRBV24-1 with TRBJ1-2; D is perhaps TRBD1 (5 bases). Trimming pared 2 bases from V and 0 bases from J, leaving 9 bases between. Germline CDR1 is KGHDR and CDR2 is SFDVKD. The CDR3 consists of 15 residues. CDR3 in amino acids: CATSDSDSPNYGYTF. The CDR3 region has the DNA TGTGCCACCAGTGATTCCGACAGCCCTAACTATGGCTACACCTTC.

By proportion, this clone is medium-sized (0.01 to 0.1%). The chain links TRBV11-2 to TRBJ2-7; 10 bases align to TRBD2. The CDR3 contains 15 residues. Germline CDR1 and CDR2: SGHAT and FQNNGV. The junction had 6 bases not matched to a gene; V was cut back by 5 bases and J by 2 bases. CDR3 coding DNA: TGTGCCAGCAGCCCTAGGACTAGCGGTCCCTACGAGCAGTACTTC. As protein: CASSPRTSGPYEQYF. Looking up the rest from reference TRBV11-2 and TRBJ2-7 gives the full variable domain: EAGVAQSPRYKIIEKRQSVAFWCNPISGHATLYWYQQILGQGPKLLIQFQNNGVVDDSQLPKDRFSAERLKGVDSTLKIQPAKLEDSAVYLCASSPRTSGPYEQYFGPGTRLTVT.

This CDR3 is CASSVGSGRGLYGYTF. CDR3 sequence (DNA): TGTGCCAGCAGCGTAGGGTCAGGCAGGGGCCTCTATGGCTACACCTTC. This chain joins TRBV9 and TRBJ1-2; tentative D call: TRBD1 (6 bases). CDR1 is SGDLS and CDR2 is YYNGEE in the germline V gene. The CDR3 has 16 residues. The V and J ends lost 0 bases and 4 bases respectively, with 16 bases between them. The entire variable domain, with the rest obtained from reference TRBV9 and TRBJ1-2, is as follows: DSGVTQTPKHLITATGQRVTLRCSPRSGDLSVYWYQQSLDQGLQFLIQYYNGEERAKGNILERFSAQQFPDLHSELNLSSLELGDSALYFCASSVGSGRGLYGYTFGSGTRLTVV.

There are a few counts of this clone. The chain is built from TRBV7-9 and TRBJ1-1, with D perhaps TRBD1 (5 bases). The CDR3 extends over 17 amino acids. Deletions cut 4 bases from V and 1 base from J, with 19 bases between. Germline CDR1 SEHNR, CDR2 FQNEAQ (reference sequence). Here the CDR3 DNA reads TGTGCCAGCAGCTCCACGCGGGACCGCGGTAGGAACACTGAAGCTTTCTTT. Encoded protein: CASSSTRDRGRNTEAFF.

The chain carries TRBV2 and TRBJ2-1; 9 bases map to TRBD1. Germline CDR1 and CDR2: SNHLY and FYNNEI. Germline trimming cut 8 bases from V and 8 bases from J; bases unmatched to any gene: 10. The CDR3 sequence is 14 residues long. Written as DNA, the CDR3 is TGTGCCAGCCTCCGGGACAGGGATGGCTATGAGCAGTTCTTC. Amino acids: CASLRDRDGYEQFF.

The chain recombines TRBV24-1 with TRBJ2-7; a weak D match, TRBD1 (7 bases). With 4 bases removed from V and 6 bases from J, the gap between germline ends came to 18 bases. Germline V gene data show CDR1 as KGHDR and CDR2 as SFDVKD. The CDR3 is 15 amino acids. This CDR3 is CATSDSRQGLGEQYF. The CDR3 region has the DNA TGTGCCACCAGTGACAGTAGACAGGGACTCGGCGAGCAGTACTTC.